This TCR beta chain derives from a study of CD8 T cells in Susac syndrome. The authors reverse transcribed roughly 0.5 to 1 ug RNA with random hexamers. TCRdb recomputed calls from the immunoSEQ multiplex PCR reads with MiXCR, one row per CDR3 protein. The sample gives 120,000 to 150,000 distinct CDR3 sequences, roughly 94% of which show up once; 0.07% to 0.1% is in the top ten. Unmatched junction bases numbered 9, after V lost 0 bases and J lost 6 bases. The CDR3 has 16 residues. Germline CDR1 and CDR2: MNHEY and SMNVEV (reference sequence). This TCR derives from a human donor in good health. The J gene is TRBJ2-7, the V gene TRBV27; 9 nucleotides line up with TRBD2. The sequencing sample was made of CD4+ T cells from PBMCs. The CDR3 nucleotides read TGTGCCAGCAGTTTATCGACTAGCGGTTCAGAGGGCGAGCAGTACTTC. Amino acids: CASSLSTSGSEGEQYF.